The 26 T cell receptor beta chains below were found in one sample sequenced in a study of cytomegalovirus exposure and HLA in healthy donors. PCR used 60 Vbeta primers and 13 Jbeta primers. Assay used: immunoSEQ multiplex PCR; TCRdb lists only in-frame clones, some missing. The repertoire holds roughly 130,000 clones, roughly 74% seen once, with about 6% in the top ten. The sequenced material came from PBMCs. These receptors came from a woman aged 45-65 years in good health and CMV-seropositive.

The chain combines TRBV7-9 with TRBJ2-5; unclear D gene. The DNA matches TRBJ2-7 better at its end, which makes the J call doubtful. The CDR3 totals 13 residues. The germline CDR1 and CDR2 sequences are SEHNR and FQNEAQ (reference sequence). The CDR3 reads CASSHVHSYEQYF. CDR3 in DNA: TGTGCCAGCAGCCACGTCCACTCCTACGAGCAGTACTTC.

This clone was seen once. This sequence joins TRBV7-2 and TRBJ1-4, with 9 bases identical to TRBD1. The V gene's germline CDR1 is SGHTA and CDR2 FQGNSA. V gave up 5 bases and J gave up 7 bases; unmatched junction bases: 8. There are 15 residues in the CDR3. The CDR3 loop reads CASSATGTGFEKLFF. CDR3 DNA: TGTGCCAGCAGCGCGACCGGGACAGGGTTTGAAAAACTGTTTTTT. The whole variable domain, filled in from reference TRBV7-2 and TRBJ1-4, reads GAGVSQSPSNKVTEKGKDVELRCDPISGHTALYWYRQSLGQGLEFLIYFQGNSAPDKSGLPSDRFSAERTGGSVSTLTIQRTQQEDSAVYLCASSATGTGFEKLFFGSGTQLSVL.

J is TRBJ2-2 and V is TRBV5-1, with TRBD1 matching 7 bases. Germline CDR1 reads SGHRS; CDR2 reads YFSETQ. Unmatched junction bases numbered 4, after V lost 2 bases and J lost 3 bases. The CDR3 loop spans 15 amino acids. CDR3 sequence: CASSFQGQDTGELFF. In DNA, the CDR3 is TGCGCCAGCAGCTTCCAAGGACAGGACACCGGGGAGCTGTTTTTT.

This chain connects TRBV18 to TRBJ2-2; D gene uncertain. CDR1 is KGHSH, CDR2 LQKENI, per germline. Trimming took 0 bases from V and 4 from J, leaving 9 bases between them. This CDR3 has 15 residues. CDR3 in amino acids: CASSPPRTATGELFF. Here the CDR3 DNA reads TGTGCCAGCTCACCACCTCGCACAGCCACCGGGGAGCTGTTTTTT.

V is TRBV2 and J is TRBJ2-7, with TRBD1 matching over 8 bases. The CDR3 length is 14 residues. The V segment lost 6 bases and the J segment 4 bases; nucleotides outside the gene matches: 8. Germline values: CDR1 SNHLY, CDR2 FYNNEI. CDR3 in amino acids: CASRDRDRSYEQYF. The DNA of the CDR3 is TGTGCCAGCAGGGACCGGGACAGGTCTTACGAGCAGTACTTC.

The V and J genes are TRBV10-1 and TRBJ1-5; the match to TRBD1 covers 7 bases. The CDR3 covers 17 residues. CDR1 and CDR2 from the germline V gene are WNHNN and SYGVQD (reference sequence). V dropped 4 bases and J dropped 3; count of bases not matched to a gene: 12. CDR3 sequence (DNA): TGCGCCAGCAGTGGGAATAAAATACAGGGGAACAATCAGCCCCAGCATTTT. Residues: CASSGNKIQGNNQPQHF.

The chain joins TRBV5-1 to TRBJ1-3, with a possible D match to TRBD1 (5 bases). Germline V gene sequence: CDR1 SGHRS, CDR2 YFSETQ. V was shortened by 5 bases and J by 4 bases, with 19 bases between the two germline ends. The CDR3 runs 16 residues. The CDR3 reads CASRGAAGRDGNTIYF. As DNA, the CDR3 is TGCGCCAGCAGAGGTGCGGCAGGGAGGGACGGAAACACCATATATTTT.

The table lists this clone with a few counts. The genes are TRBV20-1 and TRBJ1-2; D gene uncertain. V dropped 1 base and J dropped 6 bases, with 3 bases sitting between them. The CDR3 has 10 amino acids. Germline-derived CDR1 and CDR2 are DFQATT and SNEGSKA (reference sequence). The CDR3: CSARGDGYTF. The CDR3 DNA reads TGCAGTGCTAGAGGCGATGGCTACACCTTC.

The chain couples TRBV6-5 to TRBJ2-1; D is possibly TRBD2 (6 bases). The germline CDR1 and CDR2 sequences are MNHEY and SVGAGI. V was cut by 6 bases and J by 7 bases, with 16 bases left in between. The CDR3 has 14 amino acids. Here the CDR3 reads CASSRSRRGNEQFF. CDR3 in DNA: TGTGCCAGCAGCCGATCTAGGAGGGGAAATGAGCAGTTCTTC.

This clone appeared a few times. The chain carries TRBV2 and TRBJ1-6; D gene uncertain. CDR1 is SNHLY and CDR2 is FYNNEI in the germline V gene. V lost 5 bases and J lost 8, with 22 bases in between. This CDR3 spans 17 amino acids. The CDR3 here is CASSYQGAGYGDSPLHF. As DNA, the CDR3 is TGTGCCAGCAGTTACCAAGGTGCGGGGTACGGGGATTCACCCCTCCACTTT.

In the case of this clone: Germline and junction disagree at one end, which may indicate a read error. This chain uses TRBV4-2 with TRBJ2-5; 10 bases line up with TRBD1. The CDR3 is made up of 16 amino acids. Germline V CDR1 and CDR2: LGHNA, YNFKEQ. DNA for the CDR3: TGTGCCAGCAGCAAAGACAGGGGGCTAGACCAAGAGACCCAGTACTTC. Its translation is CASSKDRGLDQETQYF.

CDR3 protein: CSVGVGGPETQYF. The CDR3 nucleotides are TGCAGCGTTGGGGTGGGGGGGCCGGAGACCCAGTACTTC. The V and J genes are TRBV29-1 and TRBJ2-5; weak D call: TRBD2 (7 bases). The CDR3 totals 13 residues. V dropped 4 bases and J dropped 5 bases, with 14 bases sitting between them. The germline V gene encodes CDR1 SQVTM and CDR2 ANQGSEA.

The CDR3, as DNA: TGTGCCAGCAGCAGAGACAGGACGAACACTGAAGCTTTCTTT. Protein: CASSRDRTNTEAFF. This chain links TRBV5-4 with TRBJ1-1; a weak D match, TRBD1 (6 bases). Between the trimmed V and J ends, which lost 4 bases and 1 base, there was a span of 11 bases. CDR3 length: 14 residues. CDR1 is SGHNT and CDR2 is YYREEE in the germline V gene (reference sequence). Full variable domain (missing parts from reference TRBV5-4 and TRBJ1-1): ETGVTQSPTHLIKTRGQQVTLRCSSQSGHNTVSWYQQALGQGPQFIFQYYREEENGRGNFPPRFSGLQFPNYSSELNVNALELDDSALYLCASSRDRTNTEAFFGQGTRLTVV.

V is TRBV29-1 and J is TRBJ1-1; D is possibly TRBD1 (6 bases). The V gene lost 5 bases and the J gene lost 5 bases, with 12 bases spanning the gap. CDR1 and CDR2 (germline): SQVTM, ANQGSEA. This CDR3 has 12 residues. The CDR3 DNA is TGCAGCGTTCCAGGGGTGTATACTGAAGCTTTCTTT. The encoded protein is CSVPGVYTEAFF.

This clone was picked up a small number of times. This sequence joins TRBV6-1 and TRBJ1-5; maybe TRBD1 (6 bases). V lost 8 bases and J 0 bases, leaving 14 bases between the germline ends. This CDR3 spans 15 amino acids. Germline CDR1 reads MNHNS; CDR2 reads SASEGT. CDR3 region: CASSGATNSNQPQHF. CDR3 in DNA: TGTGCCAGCTCAGGGGCGACGAATAGCAATCAGCCCCAGCATTTT.

This chain joins TRBV6-6 and TRBJ1-5; 8 nucleotides match TRBD1. CDR3 size: 14 residues. Germline lookup yields CDR1 MNHNY and CDR2 SVGAGI (reference sequence). The J segment lost 6 bases and the V segment lost 0 bases, leaving 1 base of the junction unmatched. CDR3 DNA: TGTGCCAGCAGTTACTCGACAGGGGTTCAGCCCCAGCATTTT. Protein: CASSYSTGVQPQHF.

The chain combines TRBV9 with TRBJ2-1; 8 nucleotides agree with TRBD2. The CDR3 runs to 18 residues. Unmatched junction bases numbered 15, after V lost 4 bases and J lost 3 bases. Germline CDR1 SGDLS, CDR2 YYNGEE. The CDR3 reads CASSNPREGTRYYNEQFF. The CDR3 DNA follows: TGTGCCAGCAGCAATCCCCGGGAGGGGACTAGATACTACAATGAGCAGTTCTTC.

The sample holds a few counts of this clone. This chain connects TRBV19 to TRBJ1-4; 8 bases map to TRBD1. The V gene end was trimmed by 4 bases and the J gene end by 6 bases; junction bases not matched to a gene: 4. Per germline, CDR1 LNHDA and CDR2 SQIVND (reference sequence). This CDR3 has 14 amino acids. CDR3: CASSKQGGDEKLFF. CDR3 nucleotides: TGTGCCAGTAGTAAACAGGGGGGGGATGAAAAACTGTTTTTT.

The V call is TRBV5-4, the J call TRBJ2-1; a possible D gene is TRBD2 (6 bases). The CDR3 covers 16 residues. Trimming left V 2 bases short and J 0 bases short, with 12 bases between. CDR1 and CDR2 from the germline V gene are SGHNT and YYREEE (reference sequence). The CDR3: CASSFGGPSSYNEQFF. CDR3 coding DNA: TGTGCCAGCAGCTTCGGGGGACCTAGCTCCTACAATGAGCAGTTCTTC. Together with reference TRBV5-4 and TRBJ2-1, the CDR3 gives the full variable domain: ETGVTQSPTHLIKTRGQQVTLRCSSQSGHNTVSWYQQALGQGPQFIFQYYREEENGRGNFPPRFSGLQFPNYSSELNVNALELDDSALYLCASSFGGPSSYNEQFFGPGTRLTVL.

This chain links TRBV4-3 with TRBJ2-1, with D hard to call. Looked up from germline, CDR1 is LGHNA and CDR2 is YSLEER. The CDR3 spans 14 residues. Trimming pared 4 bases from V and 8 bases from J, leaving 15 bases between. The CDR3 here is CASSRSDLHHEQFF. CDR3 nucleotide sequence: TGCGCCAGCAGCCGAAGCGATTTACACCATGAGCAGTTCTTC.

The chain is built from TRBV11-2 and TRBJ2-5, with 10 nucleotides matching TRBD2. This CDR3 comprises 15 residues. Germline loops: CDR1 SGHAT, CDR2 FQNNGV. V shed 4 bases, J shed 9 bases, and the junction held 11 bases outside the gene matches. The CDR3 nucleotides read TGTGCCAGCAGCTCCCTAGCGGGGGACATCCGCTCCCAGTACTTC. It encodes CASSSLAGDIRSQYF.

The chain is built from TRBV5-1 and TRBJ2-5; 7 bases map to TRBD2. The CDR3 is 12 residues long. Unmatched junction bases numbered 1, after V lost 7 bases and J lost 1 base. Germline CDR1 is SGHRS and CDR2 is YFSETQ. The CDR3 DNA reads as TGCGCCAGCGGGAGGGTCCAAGAGACCCAGTACTTC. Translated: CASGRVQETQYF.

The chain recombines TRBV27 with TRBJ1-5; 8 positions match TRBD1. V lost 5 bases, J lost 4 bases, and 4 bases stayed unmatched. The CDR3 length is 14 residues. Germline CDR1 MNHEY, CDR2 SMNVEV (reference sequence). The CDR3 sequence: CASSPRTGNQPQHF. CDR3 DNA sequence: TGTGCCAGCAGTCCTCGGACAGGGAATCAGCCCCAGCATTTT.

The rearrangement joins TRBV6-5 to TRBJ2-5; 7 bases fit TRBD1. J gave up 4 bases and V 0 bases, and 8 bases lay outside the gene matches. CDR1 and CDR2 (germline): MNHEY, SVGAGI. The CDR3 sequence is 16 residues long. CDR3 loop: CASSYSPTGVGETQYF. The CDR3 DNA reads TGTGCCAGCAGTTACTCCCCCACAGGGGTGGGAGAGACCCAGTACTTC.

The chain recombines TRBV29-1 with TRBJ1-2; no definite D call. The CDR3 length is 12 residues. Germline V gene sequence: CDR1 SQVTM, CDR2 ANQGSEA. V was cut by 4 bases and J by 1 base, with 7 bases left in between. The DNA of the CDR3 is TGCAGCGTTGCAGTTTTTAACTATGGCTACACCTTC. This codes for CSVAVFNYGYTF.

This clone has more than one count but fewer than ten. The chain joins TRBV7-2 to TRBJ1-6; D not resolved. The CDR3 sequence is 14 residues long. The germline V gene has CDR1 SGHTA and CDR2 FQGNSA. Trimming removed 5 bases at V and 7 bases at J, with 12 bases between. CDR3 in amino acids: CASSPRTGNSPLHF. The CDR3 DNA reads TGTGCCAGCAGCCCAAGGACGGGGAATTCACCCCTCCACTTT. Variable domain in full (rest from reference TRBV7-2 and TRBJ1-6): GAGVSQSPSNKVTEKGKDVELRCDPISGHTALYWYRQSLGQGLEFLIYFQGNSAPDKSGLPSDRFSAERTGGSVSTLTIQRTQQEDSAVYLCASSPRTGNSPLHFGNGTRLTVT.